Included here is one T cell receptor beta chain sequence, with context. Other DNA sequences within the sample encode an identical CDR3. The sample originates from a study of shared clonotypes between healthy human individuals. Profiled with immunoSEQ multiplex PCR; TCRdb holds only in-frame clones, not every one. The table records roughly 1 million clones, around 76% of them present only once. CDR1 is SGHVS, CDR2 FNYEAQ, per germline. The CDR3 has 16 residues. Trimming removed 1 base from V and 2 bases from J; junction bases left unmatched: 4. Sequenced: memory CD4+ T cells sorted from blood. Subset given: CD45RA-negative fraction. This receptor was identified in a man between 18 and 35 years old in good health. This sequence joins TRBV7-6 and TRBJ2-3; TRBD2 aligns across 9 bases. The CDR3 DNA follows: TGTGCCAGCAGCTTAGATGCGGGAGGGAACACAGATACGCAGTATTTT. It encodes CASSLDAGGNTDTQYF. Complete variable domain (other parts from reference TRBV7-6 and TRBJ2-3): GAGVSQSPRYKVTKRGQDVALRCDPISGHVSLYWYRQALGQGPEFLTYFNYEAQQDKSGLPNDRFSAERPEGSISTLTIQRTEQRDSAMYRCASSLDAGGNTDTQYFGPGTRLTVL.